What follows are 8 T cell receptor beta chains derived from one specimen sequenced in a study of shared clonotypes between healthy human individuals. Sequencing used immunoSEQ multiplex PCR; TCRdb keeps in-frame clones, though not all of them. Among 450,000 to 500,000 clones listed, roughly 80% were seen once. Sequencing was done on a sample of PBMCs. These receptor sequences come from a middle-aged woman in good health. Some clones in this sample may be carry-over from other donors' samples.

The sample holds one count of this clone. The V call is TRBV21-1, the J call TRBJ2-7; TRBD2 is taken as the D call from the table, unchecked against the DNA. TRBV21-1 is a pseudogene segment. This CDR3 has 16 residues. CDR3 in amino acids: CASSKVKAGVRDEQYF. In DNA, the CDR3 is TGTGCCAGCAGCAAAGTTAAAGCGGGAGTTAGGGACGAGCAGTACTTC.

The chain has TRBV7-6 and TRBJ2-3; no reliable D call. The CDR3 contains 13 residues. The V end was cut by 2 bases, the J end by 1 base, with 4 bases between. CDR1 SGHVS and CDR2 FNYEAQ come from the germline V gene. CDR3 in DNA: TGTGCCAGCAGCTTAATTGGCACAGATACGCAGTATTTT. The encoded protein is CASSLIGTDTQYF.

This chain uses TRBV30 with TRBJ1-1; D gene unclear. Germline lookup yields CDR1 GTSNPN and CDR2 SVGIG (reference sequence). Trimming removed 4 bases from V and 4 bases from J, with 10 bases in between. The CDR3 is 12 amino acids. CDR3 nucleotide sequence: TGTGCCTGGAAAGAGAGGAGCACTGAAGCTTTCTTT. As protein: CAWKERSTEAFF.

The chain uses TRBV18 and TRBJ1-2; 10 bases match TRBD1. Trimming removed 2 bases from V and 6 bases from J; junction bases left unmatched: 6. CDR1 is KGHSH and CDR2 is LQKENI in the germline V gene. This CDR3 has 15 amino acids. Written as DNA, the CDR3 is TGTGCCAGCTCACCATCGACAGGGGGCGAGAATGGCTACACCTTC. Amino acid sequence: CASSPSTGGENGYTF. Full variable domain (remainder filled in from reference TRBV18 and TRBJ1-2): NAGVMQNPRHLVRRRGQEARLRCSPMKGHSHVYWYRQLPEEGLKFMVYLQKENIIDESGMPKERFSAEFPKEGPSILRIQQVVRGDSAAYFCASSPSTGGENGYTFGSGTRLTVV.

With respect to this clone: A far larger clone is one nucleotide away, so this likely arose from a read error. The CDR3 is CASSSSWGEQPQHF. Written as DNA, the CDR3 is TGTGCCAGCAGCTCCTCATGGGGCGAACAGCCCCAGCATTTT. V is TRBV6-4 and J is TRBJ1-5; TRBD1 is a possible D gene (5 bases). Germline CDR1 is MRHNA and CDR2 is SNTAGT. The length of the CDR3 is 14 residues. The germline V and J ends were trimmed by 6 bases and 7 bases, with 16 bases remaining between them.

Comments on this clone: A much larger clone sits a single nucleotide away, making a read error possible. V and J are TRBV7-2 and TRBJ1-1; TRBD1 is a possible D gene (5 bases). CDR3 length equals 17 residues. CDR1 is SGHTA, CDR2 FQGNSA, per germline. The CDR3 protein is CASNLHGPGRGTWEAFF. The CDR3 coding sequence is TGTGCCAGCAACTTACATGGTCCCGGTCGGGGGACTTGGGAAGCTTTCTTT.

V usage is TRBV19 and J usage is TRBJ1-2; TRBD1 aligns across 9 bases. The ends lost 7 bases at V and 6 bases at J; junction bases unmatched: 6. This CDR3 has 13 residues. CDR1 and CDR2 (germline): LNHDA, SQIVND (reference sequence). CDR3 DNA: TGTGCCAGTACCTCACAGGGGGCGAATGGCTACACCTTC. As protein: CASTSQGANGYTF.

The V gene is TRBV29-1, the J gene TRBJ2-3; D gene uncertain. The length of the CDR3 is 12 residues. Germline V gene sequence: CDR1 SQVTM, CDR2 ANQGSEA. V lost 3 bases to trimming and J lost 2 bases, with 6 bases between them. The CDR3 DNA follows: TGCAGCGTTGATTCGAACACAGATACGCAGTATTTT. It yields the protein CSVDSNTDTQYF.